This is a list of T cell receptor beta chains from one sample in a study of T cells after posttransplantation cyclophosphamide. Assay: immunoSEQ multiplex PCR; the TCRdb copy retains only in-frame clones and omits some. Recorded here are around 34,000 clones, with no singletons, and the ten leading clones hold around 6.5%. Sequencing was carried out using PBMCs. The receptors come from a woman aged 50 to 60 in good health and a related stem cell transplant donor. CDR3s include the opening cysteine and the closing phenylalanine or tryptophan. A D gene is named only where the DNA matches it firmly. Size is stated for part of the rows, as once, few or many counts, or as a class when the clone is expanded.

clone_size: many
j_call: TRBJ2-1
d_call: TRBD2
v_call: TRBV6-4
cdr3_aa: CASSDSGLAGHEQFF
cdr3_nt: TGTGCCAGCAGTGACTCTGGACTAGCGGGGCATGAGCAGTTCTTC

clone_size: many
j_call: TRBJ2-2
d_call: -
v_call: TRBV19
cdr3_aa: CASAWRGSNTGELFF
cdr3_nt: TGTGCCAGTGCCTGGCGGGGTTCGAACACCGGGGAGCTGTTTTTT

clone_size: many
j_call: TRBJ2-2
d_call: -
v_call: TRBV7-3
cdr3_aa: CASSEQRVNTGELFF
cdr3_nt: TGTGCCAGCAGCGAACAAAGGGTGAACACCGGGGAGCTGTTTTTT

clone_size: many
j_call: TRBJ2-2
d_call: -
v_call: TRBV9
cdr3_aa: CASSASGLNTGELFF
cdr3_nt: TGTGCCAGCAGCGCGTCGGGACTCAACACCGGGGAGCTGTTTTTT

clone_size: many
j_call: TRBJ2-6
d_call: -
v_call: TRBV27
cdr3_aa: CASSNTGANVLTF
cdr3_nt: TGTGCCAGTAGTAATACTGGGGCCAACGTCCTGACTTTC

clone_size: many
j_call: TRBJ2-1
d_call: -
v_call: TRBV24-1
cdr3_aa: CATSERSGNNEQFF
cdr3_nt: TGTGCCACCAGTGAGCGTAGCGGAAACAATGAGCAGTTCTTC

clone_size: few
j_call: TRBJ2-5
d_call: TRBD1
v_call: TRBV12-3/TRBV12-4
cdr3_aa: CASRSTPGQGVQETQYF
cdr3_nt: TGTGCCAGCAGATCCACACCGGGACAGGGGGTCCAAGAGACCCAGTACTTC

clone_size: -
j_call: TRBJ2-1
d_call: TRBD2
v_call: TRBV30
cdr3_aa: CAWREGSGSHNEQFF
cdr3_nt: TGTGCCTGGAGGGAGGGGAGCGGGAGCCACAATGAGCAGTTCTTC

clone_size: many
j_call: TRBJ2-2
d_call: -
v_call: TRBV28
cdr3_aa: CASSFNRAGELFF
cdr3_nt: TGTGCCAGCAGTTTTAACCGGGCCGGGGAGCTGTTTTTT

clone_size: many
j_call: TRBJ2-3
d_call: TRBD2
v_call: TRBV7-2
cdr3_aa: CASSLGSSGGGMDTQYF
cdr3_nt: TGTGCCAGCAGCTTAGGGTCTAGCGGGGGGGGCATGGATACGCAGTATTTT

clone_size: few
j_call: TRBJ1-2
d_call: -
v_call: TRBV7-3
cdr3_aa: CASSRSRAYGYTF
cdr3_nt: TGTGCCAGCAGCCGAAGTAGAGCCTATGGCTACACCTTC

clone_size: many
j_call: TRBJ1-2
d_call: TRBD1
v_call: TRBV24-1
cdr3_aa: CATSWGQGEF
cdr3_nt: TGTGCCACCAGCTGGGGGCAGGGGGAATTC

clone_size: many
j_call: TRBJ2-1
d_call: TRBD1
v_call: TRBV2
cdr3_aa: CASSELGGDRGNNEQFF
cdr3_nt: TGTGCCAGCAGTGAATTGGGGGGGGACAGGGGGAACAATGAGCAGTTCTTC

clone_size: -
j_call: TRBJ2-2
d_call: -
v_call: TRBV29-1
cdr3_aa: CSVDPYPWGQEGTGELFF
cdr3_nt: TGCAGCGTTGACCCTTACCCCTGGGGCCAAGAAGGCACCGGGGAGCTGTTTTTT

clone_size: many
j_call: TRBJ2-1
d_call: -
v_call: TRBV7-9
cdr3_aa: CASSLAQGPLNEQFF
cdr3_nt: TGTGCCAGCAGCTTAGCGCAGGGTCCCCTCAATGAGCAGTTCTTC

clone_size: few
j_call: TRBJ1-5
d_call: -
v_call: TRBV5-1
cdr3_aa: CASSLTVGPSNQPQHF
cdr3_nt: TGCGCCAGCAGCTTGACGGTAGGGCCTAGCAATCAGCCCCAGCATTTT

clone_size: many
j_call: TRBJ2-7
d_call: TRBD1
v_call: TRBV2
cdr3_aa: CASAGRGPGQQYF
cdr3_nt: TGTGCCAGCGCTGGCAGGGGGCCGGGGCAGCAGTACTTC

clone_size: many
j_call: TRBJ1-2
d_call: TRBD1
v_call: TRBV7-8
cdr3_aa: CASSQWSDRDYGYTF
cdr3_nt: TGTGCCAGCAGCCAGTGGTCGGACAGGGACTATGGCTACACCTTC

clone_size: many
j_call: TRBJ2-1
d_call: TRBD2
v_call: TRBV10-2
cdr3_aa: CATHRGDSGSSSYNEQFF
cdr3_nt: TGCGCCACTCACCGCGGGGATAGCGGGAGCAGCTCCTACAATGAGCAGTTCTTC

clone_size: many
j_call: TRBJ2-1
d_call: TRBD2
v_call: TRBV7-2
cdr3_aa: CASRSSGQPHNEQFF
cdr3_nt: TGTGCCAGCAGGTCTAGCGGCCAGCCCCACAATGAGCAGTTCTTC

clone_size: many
j_call: TRBJ2-5
d_call: TRBD1
v_call: TRBV7-9
cdr3_aa: CASSLAWGQGGETQYF
cdr3_nt: TGTGCCAGCAGCTTAGCGTGGGGACAGGGAGGAGAGACCCAGTACTTC

clone_size: many
j_call: TRBJ1-4
d_call: TRBD1
v_call: TRBV7-6
cdr3_aa: CSSSSRPSFSGGDIEKLFF
cdr3_nt: TGTTCCAGCAGCTCAAGGCCCTCCTTTTCAGGGGGCGATATTGAAAAACTGTTTTTT

clone_size: many
j_call: TRBJ2-1
d_call: -
v_call: TRBV24-1
cdr3_aa: CATSDPPKGEQFF
cdr3_nt: TGTGCCACCAGTGACCCCCCAAAGGGGGAGCAGTTCTTC

clone_size: many
j_call: TRBJ1-3
d_call: -
v_call: TRBV5-1
cdr3_aa: CASSLGQRSGNTIYF
cdr3_nt: TGCGCCAGCAGCTTGGGACAGCGCTCTGGAAACACCATATATTTT

clone_size: many
j_call: TRBJ2-2
d_call: -
v_call: TRBV7-2
cdr3_aa: CASSLGLPVATGELFF
cdr3_nt: TGTGCCAGCAGCTTAGGACTCCCCGTTGCCACCGGGGAGCTGTTTTTT

clone_size: many
j_call: TRBJ2-1
d_call: -
v_call: TRBV12-3/TRBV12-4
cdr3_aa: CASSRTAFYNEQFF
cdr3_nt: TGTGCCAGCAGTCGGACAGCTTTCTACAATGAGCAGTTCTTC

clone_size: many
j_call: TRBJ2-2
d_call: -
v_call: TRBV24-1
cdr3_aa: CATSSSSSTPLTGELFF
cdr3_nt: TGTGCCACCAGCTCCTCTTCCTCTACTCCACTCACCGGGGAGCTGTTTTTT

clone_size: many
j_call: TRBJ2-1
d_call: -
v_call: TRBV11-2
cdr3_aa: CASSFPQGSSYNEQFF
cdr3_nt: TGTGCCAGCAGCTTTCCTCAGGGGAGCTCCTACAATGAGCAGTTCTTC